The sequence of this T cell receptor beta chain was determined in a study of T cell repertoires in cytomegalovirus infection. Study summary: Epitope selection comprised recently identified HLA-C-restricted CMV epitopes and well-studied HLA-B-restricted CMV epitopes. CMV infection together with matching HLA type was indicated by public TCR beta signatures. Notes on the study in general: Dominating the ex vivo response were TCR beta clonotypes that were CMV-specific and HLA-C-restricted.

TCRdb re-called the reads through MiXCR, storing one row per CDR3 protein. This table holds roughly 160,000 distinct CDR3 sequences, about a fifth found once. Deletions cut 4 bases from V and 4 bases from J, with 12 bases between. CDR3 size: 14 residues. CDR1 is LGHNA, CDR2 YSLEER, per germline. Regarding this clonotype: No antigen is known for it.

The sequence came from a human donor in good health (CMV status not recorded). Some clones in this sample may be carry-over from other donors' samples. The chain combines TRBV4-3 with TRBJ2-3; D not certain. The starting material was CD8+ T cells from cultured PBMCs, obtained from culture after CMV antigen stimulation. The CDR3 region has the DNA TGCGCCAGCAGCCCCAGCCCACCTCCAGATACGCAGTATTTT. It encodes CASSPSPPPDTQYF.